This T cell receptor (beta chain) is drawn from a study of blood T cell repertoires in COVID-19. Across the whole study: PBMCs, B-cell-depleted T cells, or T cells provided the cDNA or gDNA that made up the material.

TCRdb's copy holds only in-frame clones and misses some; the assay was immunoSEQ multiplex PCR. This table has about 430,000 clones, roughly 90% appearing once. Trimming took 0 bases from V and 0 from J, leaving 15 bases between them. Germline V CDR1 and CDR2: LGHNA, YNFKEQ. The length of the CDR3 is 17 residues. Sample: PBMCs or T cells enriched from blood (not recorded which). The TCR comes from a woman aged 25 to 45 with acute COVID-19. This chain connects TRBV4-2 to TRBJ2-7, with a tentative D call TRBD1 (5 bases). CDR3 coding DNA: TGTGCCAGCAGCCAAGATCCACAGGCCGCTAACTCCTACGAGCAGTACTTC. Its protein product is CASSQDPQAANSYEQYF.